The 27 T cell receptor beta chains below all came from one sample that was sequenced in a study of human T cells and chemical hapten exposure. The time point here: patch test 3, about 24 weeks after DPC sensitization. As for treatment: therapeutic diphenylcyclopropenone sensitization with weekly scalp DPC. TCRdb used MiXCR to reprocess the RACE reads, holding one entry per CDR3 protein. The data show 150,000 to 200,000 distinct CDR3 sequences, under 25% seen once. This specimen consisted of whole blood, obtained in connection with sensitization to the hapten diphenylcyclopropenone (DPC). All receptors come from a woman aged 40 to 50 with alopecia areata. Some clones in this sample may be carry-over from other donors' samples.

This clonotype has just a few counts. The chain couples TRBV4-3 to TRBJ1-1, with 10 positions matching TRBD1. The trim removed 5 bases at V and 4 bases at J, leaving 7 bases unmatched. Germline V gene lookup returns CDR1 LGHNA and CDR2 YSLEER. The CDR3 consists of 15 residues. This CDR3 is CASSKRTGGSTEAFF. The CDR3 region has the DNA TGCGCCAGCAGCAAGCGGACAGGGGGGAGCACTGAAGCTTTCTTT.

In its sample, this clonotype was seen many times. The chain is built from TRBV29-1 and TRBJ2-5; perhaps D is TRBD1 or TRBD2 (6 bases each). This CDR3 comprises 13 residues. The V end was cut by 7 bases, the J end by 5 bases, with 17 bases between. Germline loops: CDR1 SQVTM, CDR2 ANQGSEA. For the CDR3, the DNA is TGCAGCGCCCCTCTATCGGGGGCCGAGACCCAGTACTTC. Translation: CSAPLSGAETQYF.

The genes are TRBV4-2 and TRBJ2-5, with D hard to call. V lost 0 bases, J lost 1 base, and 9 bases lay in between. The CDR3 consists of 15 residues. Looked up from germline, CDR1 is LGHNA and CDR2 is YNFKEQ. This chain's CDR3 is CASSQDRTIQETQYF. The CDR3 bases are TGTGCCAGCAGCCAAGATAGAACAATCCAAGAGACCCAGTACTTC.

The chain employs TRBV6-1 and TRBJ2-7, with 10 bases matching TRBD2. Germline CDR1 is MNHNS and CDR2 is SASEGT. CDR3 size: 17 residues. The ends lost 7 bases at V and 1 base at J; junction bases unmatched: 13. CDR3 amino acids: CASTRAGGLAESYEQYF. The CDR3 nucleotides are TGTGCCAGCACCAGAGCTGGTGGACTAGCGGAATCCTACGAGCAGTACTTC.

This chain joins TRBV6-2 or TRBV6-3 and TRBJ2-7, with 9 bases identical to TRBD2. Germline-derived CDR1 and CDR2 are MNHEY and SVGEGT. J gave up 2 bases and V 7 bases, and 9 bases lay outside the gene matches. CDR3 length equals 15 residues. The CDR3 sequence: CASIARRLAAYEQYF. The CDR3 DNA sequence: TGTGCCAGCATCGCACGGCGACTAGCGGCCTACGAGCAGTACTTC.

The chain joins TRBV7-2 to TRBJ2-5; 7 bases line up with TRBD2. J lost 6 bases, V lost 3 bases, and 4 bases had no gene match. The CDR3 is 13 residues long. Germline values: CDR1 SGHTA, CDR2 FQGNSA. The chain's CDR3 is CASSFSGGKTQYF. In DNA form, the CDR3 reads TGTGCCAGCAGCTTTTCGGGAGGAAAGACCCAGTACTTC.

This clonotype was recorded many times. The rearrangement joins TRBV11-2 to TRBJ2-2; no clear D. The V gene lost 4 bases and the J gene lost 8 bases, with 5 bases spanning the gap. CDR3 length equals 11 residues. Germline loops: CDR1 SGHAT, CDR2 FQNNGV. CDR3 region: CASSSYGELFF. CDR3 nucleotides: TGTGCCAGCAGCTCGTATGGGGAGCTGTTTTTT.

This chain connects TRBV7-9 to TRBJ2-1; 12 positions agree with TRBD2. This CDR3 region has 17 residues. The V gene's germline CDR1 is SEHNR and CDR2 FQNEAQ (reference sequence). With V trimmed by 5 bases and J by 7 bases, 12 bases remained unmatched. DNA of the CDR3: TGTGCCAGCAGCACCCGACTAGCGGGAGCCCCTCGTAATGAGCAGTTCTTC. This translates into CASSTRLAGAPRNEQFF.

The rearrangement joins TRBV5-5 to TRBJ1-2; D ambiguous. CDR3 size: 15 residues. In germline, CDR1 is SGHKS, CDR2 YYEKEE (reference sequence). Trimming left V 5 bases short and J 0 bases short, with 14 bases between. The chain's CDR3 is CASSYDQLANYGYTF. DNA for the CDR3: TGTGCCAGCAGTTACGACCAGTTAGCTAACTATGGCTACACCTTC.

In its sample, this clonotype was seen a few times. The chain recombines TRBV12-3 or TRBV12-4 with TRBJ1-5; D not certain. This CDR3 has 13 residues. Trimming cost V 4 bases and J 4 bases, with 8 bases left between them. The DNA for the CDR3 is TGTGCCAGCAGTTCCCGTGTTAATCAGCCCCAGCATTTT. Translation: CASSSRVNQPQHF.

This clonotype occurred a few times. The chain has TRBV4-3 and TRBJ1-6, with TRBD1 matching over 7 bases. The CDR3 contains 16 residues. Germline V gene data show CDR1 as LGHNA and CDR2 as YSLEER. V lost 1 base and J lost 8; bases outside the gene matches: 8. CDR3 coding DNA: TGCGCCAGCAGCCAAGGGAGACAGGGTTTAGATTCACCCCTCCACTTT. Translation gives CASSQGRQGLDSPLHF.

The rearrangement links TRBV15 to TRBJ2-1; tentatively, D is TRBD1 (5 bases). This CDR3 region has 17 residues. Germline CDR1 and CDR2: LNHNV and YYDKDF (reference sequence). Trimming stripped 0 bases from V and 1 base from J, with 13 bases between. CDR3: CATSRDLVTDSYNEQFF. CDR3 nucleotide sequence: TGTGCCACCAGCAGAGATTTAGTGACAGATTCCTACAATGAGCAGTTCTTC.

J is TRBJ1-1 and V is TRBV28; D not certain. Trimming stripped 3 bases from V and 6 bases from J, with 5 bases between. Per germline, CDR1 MDHEN and CDR2 SYDVKM. The CDR3 extends over 11 amino acids. The DNA for the CDR3 is TGTGCCAGCAGTTTTGCGGCTGAAGCTTTCTTT. Translation gives CASSFAAEAFF.

The V gene is TRBV12-3 or TRBV12-4, the J gene TRBJ2-2; 8 bases map to TRBD2. Trimming took 2 bases from V and 6 from J; bases not matched to a gene: 8. The CDR3 consists of 16 residues. CDR3 residues: CASSLRSGGAAGELFF. CDR3 in DNA: TGTGCCAGCAGTTTAAGATCCGGGGGGGCAGCCGGGGAGCTGTTTTTT.

This chain uses TRBV6-5 with TRBJ2-7, with a weak D call TRBD2 (5 bases). Trimming left V 6 bases short and J 6 bases short, with 18 bases between. The CDR3 is 14 amino acids. Germline CDR1 MNHEY, CDR2 SVGAGI. CDR3 protein: CASRMGGGLGEQYF. The CDR3 DNA follows: TGTGCCAGCAGGATGGGTGGCGGGCTGGGCGAGCAGTACTTC.

This clonotype came up a few times. The V gene is TRBV28, the J gene TRBJ2-7, with D unclear. This CDR3 has 13 residues. Germline values: CDR1 MDHEN, CDR2 SYDVKM. V was cut by 8 bases and J by 0 bases, with 11 bases left in between. CDR3 region: CASAAWPSYEQYF. The CDR3 DNA is TGTGCCAGCGCCGCCTGGCCCTCCTACGAGCAGTACTTC. Using reference TRBV28 and TRBJ2-7 for the parts outside the CDR3, the full variable domain is DVKVTQSSRYLVKRTGEKVFLECVQDMDHENMFWYRQDPGLGLRLIYFSYDVKMKEKGDIPEGYSVSREKKERFSLILESASTNQTSMYLCASAAWPSYEQYFGPGTRLTVT.

This sequence joins TRBV10-3 and TRBJ2-1; 8 bases are a match to TRBD1. Germline V gene data show CDR1 as ENHRY and CDR2 as SYGVKD. CDR3 length: 15 residues. J lost 2 bases, V lost 5 bases, and 5 bases had no gene match. The CDR3 is CAISPGQAAYNEQFF. The CDR3 DNA follows: TGTGCCATCAGTCCGGGACAGGCTGCCTACAATGAGCAGTTCTTC.

V is TRBV27 and J is TRBJ2-1, with 7 bases matching TRBD2. The V gene's germline CDR1 is MNHEY and CDR2 SMNVEV (reference sequence). V trimming: 7 bases; J trimming: 4 bases; junction bases outside the gene matches: 7. The CDR3 has 14 amino acids. The CDR3 DNA reads TGTGCCAGCACTCCGGGAGGCATATACAATGAGCAGTTCTTC. This translates into CASTPGGIYNEQFF.

This clonotype was seen a handful of times. The rearrangement links TRBV4-2 to TRBJ2-2; TRBD2 matches at 12 bases. Germline V gives CDR1 LGHNA, CDR2 YNFKEQ. The CDR3 spans 17 residues. The ends lost 3 bases at V and 2 bases at J; junction bases unmatched: 4. Written as DNA, the CDR3 is TGTGCCAGCAGCCACCCTAGCGGGAGGGCCAACACCGGGGAGCTGTTTTTT. Its translation is CASSHPSGRANTGELFF.

The V and J genes are TRBV10-3 and TRBJ2-3, with TRBD1 identical over 7 bases. This CDR3 is built from 14 residues. The V gene end was trimmed by 7 bases and the J gene end by 2 bases; junction bases not matched to a gene: 6. Germline V gene sequence: CDR1 ENHRY, CDR2 SYGVKD. Written as DNA, the CDR3 is TGTGCCATCACAACGGGACAGAACACAGATACGCAGTATTTT. Encoded protein: CAITTGQNTDTQYF.

This chain uses TRBV28 with TRBJ2-5, with 11 bases fitting TRBD1. After removal of 5 bases from V and 1 base from J, the junction contained 6 bases not matched to a gene. This CDR3 has 16 amino acids. Germline assignment: CDR1 MDHEN and CDR2 SYDVKM. The CDR3: CASSAFGTGGQETQYF. DNA for the CDR3: TGTGCCAGCAGTGCCTTTGGGACAGGGGGCCAAGAGACCCAGTACTTC.

This clonotype was seen only a few times. The chain uses TRBV9 and TRBJ2-5, with 7 bases identical to TRBD1. V lost 0 bases, J lost 4 bases, and 6 bases stayed unmatched. The CDR3 runs to 15 residues. The germline CDR1 and CDR2 sequences are SGDLS and YYNGEE. CDR3: CASSVGNRGGETQYF. CDR3 bases: TGTGCCAGCAGCGTAGGGAACAGGGGCGGAGAGACCCAGTACTTC.

This clonotype has a handful of counts. The chain is built from TRBV20-1 and TRBJ1-2; no clear D gene. CDR1 is DFQATT and CDR2 is SNEGSKA in the germline V gene (reference sequence). Deletions cut 0 bases from V and 1 base from J, with 6 bases between. The CDR3 consists of 13 residues. The CDR3 DNA is TGCAGTGCTAGAGAGTGGGTTAACTATGGCTACACCTTC. Its translation: CSAREWVNYGYTF.

This chain uses TRBV28 with TRBJ1-1, with TRBD1 identical over 9 bases. Germline CDR1 reads MDHEN; CDR2 reads SYDVKM. Trimming removed 4 bases from V and 4 bases from J; junction bases left unmatched: 13. The CDR3 length is 17 residues. Written as DNA, the CDR3 is TGTGCCAGCAGTTCCCCGGGACAGGGAAAGGGAATCACTGAAGCTTTCTTT. Amino acids: CASSSPGQGKGITEAFF.

In this sample, this clonotype turned up a few times. The chain recombines TRBV5-1 with TRBJ2-2; a weak D match, TRBD2 (5 bases). The germline V gene encodes CDR1 SGHRS and CDR2 YFSETQ. Trimming removed 3 bases at V and 6 bases at J, with 18 bases between. The CDR3 is made up of 16 amino acids. The CDR3 sequence is CASSSSSNSVAGELFF. The CDR3 coding sequence is TGCGCCAGCAGCTCTTCTAGCAATTCAGTGGCCGGGGAGCTGTTTTTT.

This chain uses TRBV7-2 with TRBJ1-2; 11 nucleotides line up with TRBD1. The CDR3 totals 18 residues. The V gene's germline CDR1 is SGHTA and CDR2 FQGNSA. With 5 bases clipped from V and 2 bases from J, the junction kept 13 bases outside the gene matches. The CDR3 DNA sequence: TGTGCCAGCAGCGGACGGACAGGGGGCGTCGGAGGGAACTATGGCTACACCTTC. Translated: CASSGRTGGVGGNYGYTF.

This clonotype was found a few times. This chain links TRBV5-5 with TRBJ1-1; D remains unclear. V was trimmed by 3 bases and J by 12 bases, leaving 15 bases between them. The CDR3 loop spans 12 amino acids. The germline CDR1 and CDR2 sequences are SGHKS and YYEKEE (reference sequence). DNA of the CDR3: TGTGCCAGCAGCTACTCCGACACTAAAACTTTCTTT. Encoded protein: CASSYSDTKTFF.